Listed below are T cell receptor beta chains from one sample, sequenced in a study of identifying expanded T cells in peripheral blood. Assay: immunoSEQ multiplex PCR; the TCRdb copy retains only in-frame clones and omits some. Of about 110,000 clones in the sample, around 89% were seen once. The sequenced material came from blood. The receptors come from a person between 18 and 75 years old in good health. Each CDR3 is given with its conserved first and last residue. Each record gives: V gene, clone size, J gene, D gene, CDR3 protein, CDR3 DNA. D genes are given only for firm matches. Clone size, where shown, is once, few, many, or a class for clones that have expanded.

V gene: TRBV9
clone size: .
J gene: TRBJ2-1
D gene: .
CDR3 protein: CASSVASLSRGQFF
CDR3 DNA: TGTGCCAGCAGCGTAGCGAGTTTATCTAGAGGGCAGTTCTTC

V gene: TRBV29-1
clone size: .
J gene: TRBJ2-7
D gene: .
CDR3 protein: CSVELQVVNEQYF
CDR3 DNA: TGCAGCGTTGAATTACAGGTGGTCAACGAGCAGTACTTC

V gene: TRBV28
clone size: .
J gene: TRBJ2-7
D gene: TRBD1
CDR3 protein: CASSLDRGLREQYF
CDR3 DNA: TGTGCCAGCAGTTTGGACAGGGGGCTGCGGGAGCAGTACTTC

V gene: TRBV27
clone size: .
J gene: TRBJ1-1
D gene: .
CDR3 protein: CASSREGLGLSEAFF
CDR3 DNA: TGTGCCAGCAGCCGCGAGGGTTTGGGGTTATCTGAAGCTTTCTTT

V gene: TRBV5-1
clone size: .
J gene: TRBJ2-3
D gene: TRBD1
CDR3 protein: CASSPGQSTDTQYF
CDR3 DNA: TGCGCCAGCAGCCCGGGACAGAGCACAGATACGCAGTATTTT

V gene: TRBV13
clone size: .
J gene: TRBJ2-7
D gene: TRBD1
CDR3 protein: CASSLTGAGYEQYF
CDR3 DNA: TGTGCCAGCAGCCTGACAGGGGCCGGCTACGAGCAGTACTTC

V gene: TRBV18
clone size: few
J gene: TRBJ1-2
D gene: .
CDR3 protein: CASSPPSHDNGYTF
CDR3 DNA: TGTGCCAGCTCACCACCCTCACATGATAATGGCTACACCTTC

V gene: TRBV7-8
clone size: .
J gene: TRBJ2-2
D gene: TRBD2
CDR3 protein: CASSLGGGGGELFF
CDR3 DNA: TGTGCCAGCAGCCTCGGGGGGGGAGGCGGGGAGCTGTTTTTT

V gene: TRBV7-9
clone size: .
J gene: TRBJ2-1
D gene: .
CDR3 protein: CASSLSGGYFYNEQFF
CDR3 DNA: TGTGCCAGCAGCTTATCAGGAGGGTATTTTTACAATGAGCAGTTCTTC

V gene: TRBV18
clone size: once
J gene: TRBJ2-3
D gene: TRBD1
CDR3 protein: CASSPDRTDTQYF
CDR3 DNA: TGTGCCAGCTCACCGGACAGGACAGATACGCAGTATTTT

V gene: TRBV2
clone size: few
J gene: TRBJ1-3
D gene: .
CDR3 protein: CASAGNTIYF
CDR3 DNA: TGTGCCTCAGCCGGAAACACCATATATTTT

V gene: TRBV28
clone size: .
J gene: TRBJ2-3
D gene: .
CDR3 protein: CASSLSDGASTDTQYF
CDR3 DNA: TGTGCCAGCAGTTTATCTGACGGAGCTAGCACAGATACGCAGTATTTT

V gene: TRBV4-3
clone size: once
J gene: TRBJ2-7
D gene: .
CDR3 protein: CASSPETQSYEQYF
CDR3 DNA: TGCGCCAGCAGCCCGGAAACACAGTCCTACGAGCAGTACTTC

V gene: TRBV5-8
clone size: .
J gene: TRBJ2-5
D gene: TRBD1
CDR3 protein: CASSLGQGELETQYF
CDR3 DNA: TGTGCCAGCAGCCTCGGACAGGGGGAACTCGAGACCCAGTACTTC

V gene: TRBV27
clone size: once
J gene: TRBJ2-1
D gene: TRBD2
CDR3 protein: CAIIAGGEQFF
CDR3 DNA: TGTGCCATAATTGCGGGGGGGGAGCAGTTCTTC

V gene: TRBV4-1
clone size: once
J gene: TRBJ2-3
D gene: .
CDR3 protein: CASSQLGRMVADTQYF
CDR3 DNA: TGCGCCAGCAGCCAACTCGGACGAATGGTAGCAGATACGCAGTATTTT

V gene: TRBV9
clone size: .
J gene: TRBJ1-3
D gene: .
CDR3 protein: CASSPGGARADTIYF
CDR3 DNA: TGTGCCAGCAGCCCTGGGGGGGCTCGGGCGGACACCATATATTTT

V gene: TRBV9
clone size: .
J gene: TRBJ2-2
D gene: .
CDR3 protein: CASSPPRAWGLNTGELFF
CDR3 DNA: TGTGCCAGCAGCCCCCCTCGTGCATGGGGCCTCAACACCGGGGAGCTGTTTTTT

V gene: TRBV7-6
clone size: few
J gene: TRBJ1-6
D gene: .
CDR3 protein: CASSLGSGEVASPLHF
CDR3 DNA: TGTGCCAGCAGCTTAGGTTCGGGGGAGGTAGCTTCACCCCTCCACTTT

V gene: TRBV7-2
clone size: .
J gene: TRBJ2-5
D gene: .
CDR3 protein: CASSLNMRGVSQETQYF
CDR3 DNA: TGTGCCAGCAGCTTAAACATGCGGGGAGTATCCCAAGAGACCCAGTACTTC

V gene: TRBV13
clone size: .
J gene: TRBJ2-5
D gene: .
CDR3 protein: CASSFGQETQYF
CDR3 DNA: TGTGCCAGCAGCTTTGGCCAAGAGACCCAGTACTTC

V gene: TRBV7-8
clone size: once
J gene: TRBJ2-3
D gene: .
CDR3 protein: CASSLAGIEAQYF
CDR3 DNA: TGTGCCAGCAGCTTAGCGGGGATAGAGGCGCAGTATTTT

V gene: TRBV6-9
clone size: .
J gene: TRBJ1-3
D gene: .
CDR3 protein: CASSYDPASGNTIYF
CDR3 DNA: TGTGCCAGCAGTTACGATCCCGCCTCTGGAAACACCATATATTTT

V gene: TRBV30
clone size: .
J gene: TRBJ1-6
D gene: TRBD1
CDR3 protein: CASDRGTSPLHF
CDR3 DNA: TGTGCCTCAGACAGGGGTACTTCACCCCTCCACTTT

V gene: TRBV2
clone size: .
J gene: TRBJ2-2
D gene: .
CDR3 protein: CASSSPGELFF
CDR3 DNA: TGTGCCAGCAGTTCCCCCGGGGAGCTGTTTTTT

V gene: TRBV7-9
clone size: .
J gene: TRBJ2-4
D gene: .
CDR3 protein: CASSPRPGIQYF
CDR3 DNA: TGTGCCAGCAGCCCACGTCCGGGCATTCAGTACTTC

V gene: TRBV4-3
clone size: .
J gene: TRBJ1-3
D gene: .
CDR3 protein: CASSPDHYGAVGNTIYF
CDR3 DNA: TGCGCCAGCAGCCCAGATCATTACGGGGCGGTCGGAAACACCATATATTTT

V gene: TRBV5-4
clone size: .
J gene: TRBJ2-1
D gene: .
CDR3 protein: CASSLKQQGGAERGEQFF
CDR3 DNA: TGTGCCAGCAGCTTGAAACAACAGGGAGGAGCTGAAAGAGGTGAGCAGTTCTTC

V gene: TRBV6-5
clone size: .
J gene: TRBJ1-5
D gene: .
CDR3 protein: CASKVGGEQPQHF
CDR3 DNA: TGTGCCAGCAAGGTCGGGGGCGAACAGCCCCAGCATTTT

V gene: TRBV4-3
clone size: .
J gene: TRBJ1-2
D gene: .
CDR3 protein: CASSLTITGAELLYGYTF
CDR3 DNA: TGCGCCAGCAGTCTTACGATCACCGGGGCCGAGCTTCTATATGGCTACACCTTC

V gene: TRBV11-2
clone size: .
J gene: TRBJ1-1
D gene: .
CDR3 protein: CASSWGFSGNTEAFF
CDR3 DNA: TGTGCCAGCAGCTGGGGGTTTAGCGGGAACACTGAAGCTTTCTTT

V gene: TRBV19
clone size: .
J gene: TRBJ1-2
D gene: TRBD1
CDR3 protein: CASSIQGAYGYTF
CDR3 DNA: TGTGCCAGTAGTATTCAGGGGGCATATGGCTACACCTTC

V gene: TRBV9
clone size: .
J gene: TRBJ2-1
D gene: .
CDR3 protein: CASSEPRSNEQFF
CDR3 DNA: TGTGCCAGCAGCGAACCGAGAAGCAATGAGCAGTTCTTC

V gene: TRBV5-1
clone size: .
J gene: TRBJ1-4
D gene: .
CDR3 protein: CASSLVGGINEKLFF
CDR3 DNA: TGCGCCAGCAGCTTGGTGGGGGGCATTAATGAAAAACTGTTTTTT

V gene: TRBV25-1
clone size: once
J gene: TRBJ1-6
D gene: TRBD1
CDR3 protein: CARPKGTGGNSPLHF
CDR3 DNA: TGTGCCAGGCCAAAGGGGACAGGGGGGAATTCACCCCTCCACTTT

V gene: TRBV4-1
clone size: .
J gene: TRBJ1-1
D gene: .
CDR3 protein: CASSQVGQQGRTEAFF
CDR3 DNA: TGCGCCAGCAGCCAAGTAGGACAACAGGGACGAACTGAAGCTTTCTTT

V gene: TRBV6-5
clone size: .
J gene: TRBJ2-7
D gene: .
CDR3 protein: CASTGAYNSYEQYF
CDR3 DNA: TGTGCCAGCACTGGGGCCTATAACTCCTACGAGCAGTACTTC

V gene: TRBV28
clone size: once
J gene: TRBJ1-2
D gene: .
CDR3 protein: CASSLDAGWNGYTF
CDR3 DNA: TGTGCCAGCAGTTTAGATGCGGGGTGGAATGGCTACACCTTC

V gene: TRBV4-2
clone size: .
J gene: TRBJ2-7
D gene: .
CDR3 protein: CASSLGMAEQYF
CDR3 DNA: TGTGCCAGCAGCTTGGGTATGGCCGAGCAGTACTTC

V gene: TRBV10-3
clone size: .
J gene: TRBJ1-2
D gene: .
CDR3 protein: CAISEKGGYGYTF
CDR3 DNA: TGTGCCATCAGTGAAAAGGGGGGGTATGGCTACACCTTC

V gene: TRBV5-6
clone size: .
J gene: TRBJ2-2
D gene: .
CDR3 protein: CASSLARDLNTGELFF
CDR3 DNA: TGTGCCAGCAGCTTGGCCCGGGACCTTAACACCGGGGAGCTGTTTTTT

V gene: TRBV27
clone size: .
J gene: TRBJ1-1
D gene: .
CDR3 protein: CASKGQPNTEAFF
CDR3 DNA: TGTGCCAGCAAAGGACAGCCGAACACTGAAGCTTTCTTT

V gene: TRBV19
clone size: .
J gene: TRBJ1-3
D gene: .
CDR3 protein: CASSIGGLVEREYRWEGTIYF
CDR3 DNA: TGTGCCAGTAGTATAGGGGGGCTGGTAGAGAGGGAATATCGATGGGAGGGCACCATATATTTT

V gene: TRBV2
clone size: .
J gene: TRBJ1-2
D gene: .
CDR3 protein: CASSETSEGYTF
CDR3 DNA: TGTGCCAGCAGTGAGACGTCTGAAGGCTACACCTTC

V gene: TRBV4-1
clone size: .
J gene: TRBJ1-3
D gene: .
CDR3 protein: CASSLAGAGNTIYF
CDR3 DNA: TGCGCCAGCAGCCTAGCGGGAGCGGGAAACACCATATATTTT

V gene: TRBV13
clone size: .
J gene: TRBJ2-1
D gene: .
CDR3 protein: CASSLGRGGQFF
CDR3 DNA: TGTGCCAGCAGCTTAGGAAGGGGGGGGCAGTTCTTC

V gene: TRBV7-7
clone size: .
J gene: TRBJ2-7
D gene: TRBD2
CDR3 protein: CASSLGGGTSGEEQYF
CDR3 DNA: TGTGCCAGCAGCTTAGGGGGGGGGACTAGCGGCGAAGAGCAGTACTTC

V gene: TRBV28
clone size: .
J gene: TRBJ2-3
D gene: TRBD2
CDR3 protein: CASSLQRGGTDTQYF
CDR3 DNA: TGTGCCAGCAGTTTACAGCGGGGCGGCACAGATACGCAGTATTTT

V gene: TRBV19
clone size: .
J gene: TRBJ1-4
D gene: .
CDR3 protein: CASRDATNEKLFF
CDR3 DNA: TGTGCCAGCCGAGACGCAACTAATGAAAAACTGTTTTTT

V gene: TRBV5-1
clone size: .
J gene: TRBJ1-1
D gene: .
CDR3 protein: CASSLDRPGTEAFF
CDR3 DNA: TGCGCCAGCAGCCTCGACAGGCCGGGGACTGAAGCTTTCTTT

V gene: TRBV5-1
clone size: .
J gene: TRBJ1-6
D gene: .
CDR3 protein: CASSFRENYNSPLHF
CDR3 DNA: TGCGCCAGCAGCTTTCGGGAGAACTATAATTCACCCCTCCACTTT